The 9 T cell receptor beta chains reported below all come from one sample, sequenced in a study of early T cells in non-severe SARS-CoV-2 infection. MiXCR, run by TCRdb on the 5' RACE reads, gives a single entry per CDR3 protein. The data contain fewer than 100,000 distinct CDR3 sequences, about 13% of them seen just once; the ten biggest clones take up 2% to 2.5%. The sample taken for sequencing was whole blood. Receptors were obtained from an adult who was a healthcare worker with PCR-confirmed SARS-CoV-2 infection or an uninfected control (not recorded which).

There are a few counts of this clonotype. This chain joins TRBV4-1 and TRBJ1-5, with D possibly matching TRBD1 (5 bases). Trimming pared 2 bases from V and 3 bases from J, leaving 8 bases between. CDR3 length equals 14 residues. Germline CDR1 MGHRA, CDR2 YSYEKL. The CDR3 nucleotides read TGCGCCAGCAGCCAACCAGGGCACAATCAGCCCCAGCATTTT. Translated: CASSQPGHNQPQHF.

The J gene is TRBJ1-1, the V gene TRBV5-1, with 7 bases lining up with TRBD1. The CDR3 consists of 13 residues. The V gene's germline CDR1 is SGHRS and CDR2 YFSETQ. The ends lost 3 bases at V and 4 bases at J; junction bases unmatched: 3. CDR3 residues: CASSWTGGTEAFF. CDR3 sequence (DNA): TGCGCCAGCAGCTGGACAGGTGGCACTGAAGCTTTCTTT.

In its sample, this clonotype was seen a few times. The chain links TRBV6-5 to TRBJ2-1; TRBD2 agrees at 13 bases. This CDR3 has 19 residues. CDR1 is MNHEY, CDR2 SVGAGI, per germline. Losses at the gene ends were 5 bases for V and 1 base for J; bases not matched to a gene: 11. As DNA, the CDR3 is TGTGCCAGCAGTCCACTAGCGGGGGGGCCTTGGGGGTCCTACAATGAGCAGTTCTTC. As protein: CASSPLAGGPWGSYNEQFF.

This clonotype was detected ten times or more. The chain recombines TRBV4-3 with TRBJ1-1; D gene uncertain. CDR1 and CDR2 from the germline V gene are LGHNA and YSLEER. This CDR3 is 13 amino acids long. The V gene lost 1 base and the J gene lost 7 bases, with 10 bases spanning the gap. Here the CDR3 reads CASSQGSGYEAFF. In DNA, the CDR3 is TGCGCCAGCAGCCAAGGATCAGGTTATGAAGCTTTCTTT.

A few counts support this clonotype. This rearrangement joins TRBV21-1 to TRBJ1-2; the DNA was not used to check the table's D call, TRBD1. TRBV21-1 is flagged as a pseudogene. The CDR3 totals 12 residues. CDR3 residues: CASSKGVYGYTF. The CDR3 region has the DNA TGTGCCAGCAGCAAGGGGGTCTATGGCTACACCTTC.

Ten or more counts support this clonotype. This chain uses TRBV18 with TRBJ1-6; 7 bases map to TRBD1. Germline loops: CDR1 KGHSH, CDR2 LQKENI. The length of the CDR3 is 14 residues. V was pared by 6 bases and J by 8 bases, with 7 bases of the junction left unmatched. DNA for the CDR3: TGTGCCAGCTCGATGGACAGGAAGTATTCACCCCTCCACTTT. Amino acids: CASSMDRKYSPLHF. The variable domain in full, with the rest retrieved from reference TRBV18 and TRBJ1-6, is NAGVMQNPRHLVRRRGQEARLRCSPMKGHSHVYWYRQLPEEGLKFMVYLQKENIIDESGMPKERFSAEFPKEGPSILRIQQVVRGDSAAYFCASSMDRKYSPLHFGNGTRLTVT.

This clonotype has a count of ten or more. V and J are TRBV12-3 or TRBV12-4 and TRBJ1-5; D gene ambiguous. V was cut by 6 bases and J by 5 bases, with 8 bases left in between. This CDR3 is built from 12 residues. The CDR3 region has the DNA TGTGCCAGCAGCTGGGCGGATCAGCCCCAGCATTTT. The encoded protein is CASSWADQPQHF.

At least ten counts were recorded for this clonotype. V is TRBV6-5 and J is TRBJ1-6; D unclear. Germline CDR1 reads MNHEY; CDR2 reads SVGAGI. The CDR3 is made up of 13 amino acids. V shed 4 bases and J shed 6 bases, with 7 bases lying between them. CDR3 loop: CASSLTFNSPLHF. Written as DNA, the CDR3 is TGTGCCAGCAGTTTAACTTTTAATTCACCCCTCCACTTT.

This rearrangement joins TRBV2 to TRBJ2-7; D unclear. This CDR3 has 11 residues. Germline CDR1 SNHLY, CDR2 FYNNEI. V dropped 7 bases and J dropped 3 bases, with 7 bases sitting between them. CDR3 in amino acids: CASKIIYEQYF. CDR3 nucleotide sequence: TGTGCCAGCAAGATTATCTACGAGCAGTACTTC.